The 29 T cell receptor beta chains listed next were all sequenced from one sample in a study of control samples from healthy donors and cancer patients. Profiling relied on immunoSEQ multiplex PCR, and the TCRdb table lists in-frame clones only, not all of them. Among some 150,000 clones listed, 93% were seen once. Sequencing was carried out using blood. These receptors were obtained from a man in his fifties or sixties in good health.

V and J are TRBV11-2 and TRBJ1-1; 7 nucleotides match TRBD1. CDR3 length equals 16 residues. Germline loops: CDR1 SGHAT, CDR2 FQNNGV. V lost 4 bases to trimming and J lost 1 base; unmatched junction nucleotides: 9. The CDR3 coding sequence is TGTGCCAGCAGCTCTAAACAGGGGTGGGAGAACACTGAAGCTTTCTTT. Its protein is CASSSKQGWENTEAFF.

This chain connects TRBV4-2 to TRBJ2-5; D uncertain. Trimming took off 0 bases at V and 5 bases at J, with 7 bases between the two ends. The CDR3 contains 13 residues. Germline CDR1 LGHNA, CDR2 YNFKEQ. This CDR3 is CASSQDRFETQYF. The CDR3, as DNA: TGTGCCAGCAGCCAAGATAGGTTTGAGACCCAGTACTTC.

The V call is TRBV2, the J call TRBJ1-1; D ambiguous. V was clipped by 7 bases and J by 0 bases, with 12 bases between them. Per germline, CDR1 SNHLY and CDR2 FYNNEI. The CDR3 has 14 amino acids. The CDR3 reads CASTFEGMNTEAFF. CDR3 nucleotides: TGTGCCAGCACCTTCGAGGGTATGAACACTGAAGCTTTCTTT.

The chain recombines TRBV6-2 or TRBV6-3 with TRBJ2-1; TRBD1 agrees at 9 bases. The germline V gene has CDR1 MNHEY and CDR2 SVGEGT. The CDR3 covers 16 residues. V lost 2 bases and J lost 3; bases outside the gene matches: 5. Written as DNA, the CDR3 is TGTGCCAGCAGTTACGCCGGGACAGGGCGCTACAATGAGCAGTTCTTC. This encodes CASSYAGTGRYNEQFF.

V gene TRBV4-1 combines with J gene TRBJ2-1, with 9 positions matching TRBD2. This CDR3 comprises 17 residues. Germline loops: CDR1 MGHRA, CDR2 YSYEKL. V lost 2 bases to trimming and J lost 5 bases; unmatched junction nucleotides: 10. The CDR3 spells CASSQPGKTSGHNEQFF. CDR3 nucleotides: TGCGCCAGCAGCCAACCAGGGAAGACTAGCGGCCACAATGAGCAGTTCTTC.

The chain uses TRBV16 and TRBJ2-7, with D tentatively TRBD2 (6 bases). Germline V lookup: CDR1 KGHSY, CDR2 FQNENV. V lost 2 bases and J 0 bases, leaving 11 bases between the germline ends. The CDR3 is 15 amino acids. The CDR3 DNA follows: TGTGCCAGCAGCCAAGCGCTAGCGAACTCCTACGAGCAGTACTTC. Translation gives CASSQALANSYEQYF.

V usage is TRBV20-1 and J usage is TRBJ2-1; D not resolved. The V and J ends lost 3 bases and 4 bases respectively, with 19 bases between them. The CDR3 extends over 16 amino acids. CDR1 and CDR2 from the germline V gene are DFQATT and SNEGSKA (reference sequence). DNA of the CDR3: TGCAGTGCTAGTGCGCCACCCCCCCGACGTTACAATGAGCAGTTCTTC. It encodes CSASAPPPRRYNEQFF.

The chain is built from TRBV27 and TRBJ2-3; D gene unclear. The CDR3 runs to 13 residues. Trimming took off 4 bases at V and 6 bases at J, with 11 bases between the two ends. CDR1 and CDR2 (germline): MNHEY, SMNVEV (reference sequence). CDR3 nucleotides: TGTGCCAGCAGTTGGGAAGGTAGCGATACGCAGTATTTT. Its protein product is CASSWEGSDTQYF.

CDR3 region: CASSRTANEKLFF. The CDR3 DNA reads TGTGCCAGCAGCCGGACAGCTAATGAAAAACTGTTTTTT. V usage is TRBV3-1 (or the pseudogene TRBV3-2) and J usage is TRBJ1-4, with D maybe TRBD1 (6 bases). The CDR3 extends over 13 amino acids. From germline, CDR1 is LGHDT and CDR2 YNNKEL (reference sequence). V lost 4 bases to trimming and J lost 3 bases, with 6 bases between them.

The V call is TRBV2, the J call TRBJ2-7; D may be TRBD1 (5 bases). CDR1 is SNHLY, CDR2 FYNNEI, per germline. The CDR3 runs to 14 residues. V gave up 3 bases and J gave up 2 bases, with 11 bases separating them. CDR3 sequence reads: CASSEEQVAYEQYF. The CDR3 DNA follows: TGTGCCAGCAGTGAGGAACAGGTAGCCTACGAGCAGTACTTC. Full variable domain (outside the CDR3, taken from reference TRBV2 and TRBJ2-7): EPEVTQTPSHQVTQMGQEVILRCVPISNHLYFYWYRQILGQKVEFLVSFYNNEISEKSEIFDDQFSVERPDGSNFTLKIRSTKLEDSAMYFCASSEEQVAYEQYFGPGTRLTVT.

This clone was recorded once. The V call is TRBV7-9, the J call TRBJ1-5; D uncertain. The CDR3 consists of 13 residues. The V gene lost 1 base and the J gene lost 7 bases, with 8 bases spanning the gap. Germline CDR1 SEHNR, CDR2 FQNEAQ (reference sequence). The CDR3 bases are TGTGCCAGCAGCTTAGGGGCCGTCCAGCCCCAGCATTTT. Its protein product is CASSLGAVQPQHF.

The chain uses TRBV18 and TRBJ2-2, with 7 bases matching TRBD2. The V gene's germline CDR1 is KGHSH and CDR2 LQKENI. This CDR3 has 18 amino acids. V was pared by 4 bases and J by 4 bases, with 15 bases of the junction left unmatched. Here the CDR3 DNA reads TGTGCCAGCTCACGTCTTACGAGGCGGGAGAGTGGCACCGGGGAGCTGTTTTTT. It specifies CASSRLTRRESGTGELFF.

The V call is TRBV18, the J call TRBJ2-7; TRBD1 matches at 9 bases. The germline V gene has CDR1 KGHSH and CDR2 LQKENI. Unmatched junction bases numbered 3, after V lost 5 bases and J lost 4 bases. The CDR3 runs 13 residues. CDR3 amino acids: CASSWDREYEQYF. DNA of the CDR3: TGTGCCAGCTCATGGGACAGGGAGTACGAGCAGTACTTC.

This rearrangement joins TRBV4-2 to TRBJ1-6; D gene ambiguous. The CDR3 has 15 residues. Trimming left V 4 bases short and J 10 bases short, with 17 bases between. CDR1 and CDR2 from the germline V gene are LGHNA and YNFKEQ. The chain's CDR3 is CASSPTTGEESPLHF. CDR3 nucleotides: TGTGCCAGCAGCCCCACCACGGGCGAAGAATCACCCCTCCACTTT.

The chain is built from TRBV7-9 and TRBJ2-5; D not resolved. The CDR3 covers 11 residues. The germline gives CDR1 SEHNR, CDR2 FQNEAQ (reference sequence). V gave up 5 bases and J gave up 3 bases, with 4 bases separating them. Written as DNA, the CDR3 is TGTGCCAGCAGCCGGGAAGAGACCCAGTACTTC. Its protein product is CASSREETQYF.

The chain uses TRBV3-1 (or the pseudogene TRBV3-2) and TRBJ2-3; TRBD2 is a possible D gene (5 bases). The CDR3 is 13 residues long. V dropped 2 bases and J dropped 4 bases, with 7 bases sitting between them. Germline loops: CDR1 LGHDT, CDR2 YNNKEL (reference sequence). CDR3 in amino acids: CASSQSGADTQYF. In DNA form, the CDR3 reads TGTGCCAGCAGCCAAAGCGGTGCAGATACGCAGTATTTT.

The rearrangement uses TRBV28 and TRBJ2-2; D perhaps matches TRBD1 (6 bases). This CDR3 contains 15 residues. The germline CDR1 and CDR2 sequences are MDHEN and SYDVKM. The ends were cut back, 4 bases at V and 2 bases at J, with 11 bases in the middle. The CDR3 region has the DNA TGTGCCAGCAGTTCCGGACAGATAAACACCGGGGAGCTGTTTTTT. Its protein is CASSSGQINTGELFF.

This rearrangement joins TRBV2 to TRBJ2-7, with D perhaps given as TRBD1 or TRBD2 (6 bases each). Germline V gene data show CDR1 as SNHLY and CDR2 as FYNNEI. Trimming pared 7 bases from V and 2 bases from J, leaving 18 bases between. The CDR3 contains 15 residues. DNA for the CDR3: TGTGCCAGCAAGGAAGGGCGGGACATACCCTACGAGCAGTACTTC. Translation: CASKEGRDIPYEQYF.

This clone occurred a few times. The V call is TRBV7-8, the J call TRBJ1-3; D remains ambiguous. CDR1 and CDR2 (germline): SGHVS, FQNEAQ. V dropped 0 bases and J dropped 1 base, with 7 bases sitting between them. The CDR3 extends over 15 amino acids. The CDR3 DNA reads TGTGCCAGCAGCTTAGCGTTGAGTTCTGGAAACACCATATATTTT. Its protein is CASSLALSSGNTIYF.

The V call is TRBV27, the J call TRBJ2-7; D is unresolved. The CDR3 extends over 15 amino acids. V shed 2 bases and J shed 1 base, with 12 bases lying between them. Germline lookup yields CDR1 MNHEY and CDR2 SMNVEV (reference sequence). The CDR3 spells CASSLLTSRSYEQYF. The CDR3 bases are TGTGCCAGCAGTTTACTGACTTCTCGTTCCTACGAGCAGTACTTC.

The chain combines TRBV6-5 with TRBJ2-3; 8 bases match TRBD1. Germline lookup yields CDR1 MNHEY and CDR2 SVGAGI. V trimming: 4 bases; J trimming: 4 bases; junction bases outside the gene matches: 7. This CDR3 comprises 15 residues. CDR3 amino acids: CASSFRQGSADTQYF. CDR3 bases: TGTGCCAGCAGTTTTAGACAGGGGAGCGCAGATACGCAGTATTTT.

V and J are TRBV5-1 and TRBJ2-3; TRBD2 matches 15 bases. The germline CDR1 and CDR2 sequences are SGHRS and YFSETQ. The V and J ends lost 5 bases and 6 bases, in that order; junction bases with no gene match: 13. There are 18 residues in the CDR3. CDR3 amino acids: CASSSPQGLAGGGDTQYF. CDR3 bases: TGCGCCAGCAGTTCACCCCAGGGACTAGCGGGAGGAGGGGATACGCAGTATTTT.

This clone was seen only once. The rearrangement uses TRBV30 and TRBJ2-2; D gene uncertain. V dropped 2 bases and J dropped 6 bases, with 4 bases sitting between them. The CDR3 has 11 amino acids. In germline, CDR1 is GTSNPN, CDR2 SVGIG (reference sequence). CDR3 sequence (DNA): TGTGCCTGGAGTACCGCCGGGGAGCTGTTTTTT. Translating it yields CAWSTAGELFF. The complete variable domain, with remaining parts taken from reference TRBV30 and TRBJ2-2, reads SQTIHQWPATLVQPVGSPLSLECTVEGTSNPNLYWYRQAAGRGLQLLFYSVGIGQISSEVPQNLSASRPQDRQFILSSKKLLLSDSGFYLCAWSTAGELFFGEGSRLTVL.

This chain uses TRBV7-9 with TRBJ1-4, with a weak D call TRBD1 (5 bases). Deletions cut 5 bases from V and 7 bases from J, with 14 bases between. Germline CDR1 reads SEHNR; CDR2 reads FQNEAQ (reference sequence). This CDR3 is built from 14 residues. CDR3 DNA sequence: TGTGCCAGCAGCACCCGGCCCGGGGGTGAAAAACTGTTTTTT. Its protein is CASSTRPGGEKLFF.

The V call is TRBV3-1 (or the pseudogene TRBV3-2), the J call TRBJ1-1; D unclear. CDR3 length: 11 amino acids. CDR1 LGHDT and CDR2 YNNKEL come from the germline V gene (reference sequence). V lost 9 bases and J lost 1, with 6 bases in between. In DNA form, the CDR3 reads TGTGCCAGTTCGACGAACACTGAAGCTTTCTTT. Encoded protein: CASSTNTEAFF.

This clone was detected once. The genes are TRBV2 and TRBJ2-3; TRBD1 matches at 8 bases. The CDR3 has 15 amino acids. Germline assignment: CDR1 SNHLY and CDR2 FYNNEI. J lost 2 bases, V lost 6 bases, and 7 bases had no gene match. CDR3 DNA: TGTGCCAGCAGGATAGGACAGGGATACACAGATACGCAGTATTTT. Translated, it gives CASRIGQGYTDTQYF.

Written as DNA, the CDR3 is TGCGCCAGCAGCCCCCGGGGTTCTGGCACAGATACGCAGTATTTT. It codes for CASSPRGSGTDTQYF. The genes are TRBV5-1 and TRBJ2-3, with a weak D call TRBD2 (5 bases). V was pared by 4 bases and J by 1 base, with 13 bases between. This CDR3 region has 15 residues. The germline V gene has CDR1 SGHRS and CDR2 YFSETQ.

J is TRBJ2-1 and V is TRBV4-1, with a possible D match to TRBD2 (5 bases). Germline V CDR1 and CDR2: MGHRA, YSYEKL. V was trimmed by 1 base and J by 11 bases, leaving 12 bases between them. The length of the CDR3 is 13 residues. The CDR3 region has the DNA TGCGCCAGCAGCCAAGGTTTATCGACTAAGCAGTTCTTC. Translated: CASSQGLSTKQFF.

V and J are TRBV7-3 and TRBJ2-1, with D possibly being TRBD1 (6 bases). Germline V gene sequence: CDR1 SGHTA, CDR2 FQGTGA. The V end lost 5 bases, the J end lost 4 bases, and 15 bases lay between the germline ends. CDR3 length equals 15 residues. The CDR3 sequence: CASSPVGQGYNEQFF. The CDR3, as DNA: TGTGCCAGCAGCCCCGTGGGTCAGGGGTACAATGAGCAGTTCTTC. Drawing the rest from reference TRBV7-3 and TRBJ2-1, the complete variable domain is GAGVSQTPSNKVTEKGKYVELRCDPISGHTALYWYRQSLGQGPEFLIYFQGTGAADDSGLPNDRFFAVRPEGSVSTLKIQRTERGDSAVYLCASSPVGQGYNEQFFGPGTRLTVL.